The present TCR beta chain was sequenced within a study of cytomegalovirus exposure and HLA in healthy donors. Study-wide results and caveats: It was reported in a later analysis that an Asian-associated ancestry cluster showed fewer N-insertions than the approximately 670-donor mean.

With respect to this clone: Its cognate antigen is unknown.

The CDR3 extends over 15 amino acids. V was shortened by 4 bases and J by 8 bases, with 17 bases between the two germline ends. CDR1 and CDR2 (germline): SGHAT, FQNNGV. 60 Vbeta and 13 Jbeta primers were used in PCR. Clones were sequenced by immunoSEQ multiplex PCR, and TCRdb holds only the in-frame ones, with some missing. The data show about 130,000 clones, about 80% seen once. The TCR comes from a man aged 30 to 45 in good health and CMV-seropositive. This rearrangement joins TRBV11-2 to TRBJ1-4; no firm D call. What was sequenced was PBMCs. The CDR3 is CASSSSGNPGEKLFF. CDR3 DNA sequence: TGTGCCAGCAGCTCATCCGGGAACCCTGGAGAAAAACTGTTTTTT.